Listed below are T cell receptor beta chains from one sample, sequenced in a study of cytomegalovirus exposure and HLA in healthy donors. The method was immunoSEQ multiplex PCR; TCRdb's version includes in-frame clones alone and lacks a portion of them. The sample lists over 70,000 clones, about 77% occurring once. Sequencing was done on a sample of PBMCs. These receptor sequences come from a male donor in good health and CMV-seropositive. Each CDR3 is given with its conserved first and last residue. D genes are given only for firm matches. Not all rows give a size; the values are once, few, many and, for expanded clones, a class.

TRBJ1-2 NA TRBV10-3 NA TGTGCCATCAAAGCGGGTTCAGGAGGCTACACCTTC CAIKAGSGGYTF
TRBJ2-3 NA TRBV11-3 TRBD1 TGTGCCAGCAGCATAGGACAGGAGCGCACAGATACGCAGTATTTT CASSIGQERTDTQYF
TRBJ2-1 NA TRBV2 NA TGTGCCAGCAGTGGACTTGGAAATGAGCAGTTCTTC CASSGLGNEQFF
TRBJ2-5 few TRBV5-6 NA TGTGCCAGCAGCATAGACAGTCGAGCAAAAGAGACCCAGTACTTC CASSIDSRAKETQYF
TRBJ1-4 NA TRBV2 NA TGTGCCAGCGGGGGACGATCAGGGGCGTTAGGTGAAAAACTGTTTTTT CASGGRSGALGEKLFF
TRBJ2-7 NA TRBV28 TRBD2 TGTGCCAGCAGACCTACTAGCGGGAGCTTCCACGAGCAGTACTTC CASRPTSGSFHEQYF
TRBJ1-3 NA TRBV5-4 NA TGTGCCAGCACCACCGGGACACACTCTGGAAACACCATATATTTT CASTTGTHSGNTIYF
TRBJ1-5 NA TRBV15 NA TGTGCCACCAGCAGAGATCCTTTGGTCGGTCAGCCCCAGCATTTT CATSRDPLVGQPQHF
TRBJ2-4 NA TRBV6-1 NA TGTGCCAGCAGTGAATTCTCGGATCAGGGCCAGACCATTCAGTACTTC CASSEFSDQGQTIQYF
TRBJ2-5 NA TRBV7-2 NA TGTGCCAGCAGCCCTCAAGAGACCCAGTACTTC CASSPQETQYF
TRBJ1-1 NA TRBV19 TRBD1 TGTGCCAGTACCCCAGGGGGATTGAACACTGAAGCTTTCTTT CASTPGGLNTEAFF
TRBJ2-7 NA TRBV6-1 TRBD2 TGTGCCAGCAGTGGACTAGCGGGAGGCGAGCAGTACTTC CASSGLAGGEQYF
TRBJ2-3 NA TRBV5-4 TRBD1 TGTGCCAGCAGCCGACAGGGCAGCACAGATACGCAGTATTTT CASSRQGSTDTQYF
TRBJ2-7 NA TRBV14 TRBD2 TGTGCCAGCAGCCACCGGACTAGCGGGGTTGCCTACGAGCAGTACTTC CASSHRTSGVAYEQYF
TRBJ2-1 NA TRBV4-1 TRBD2 TGCGCCAGCAGCGACCGGCGGGAGGACCCTAAGAATGAGCAGTTCTTC CASSDRREDPKNEQFF
TRBJ1-5 NA TRBV4-3 TRBD1 TGCGCCAGCAGCCCAGGGACAGTTCAGCCCCAGCATTTT CASSPGTVQPQHF
TRBJ2-1 NA TRBV14 TRBD1 TGTGCCAGCAGCCAAGAGGTTCTAGGGGGCGAGTGGGCATCACGGGAGCAGTTCTTC CASSQEVLGGEWASREQFF
TRBJ2-1 NA TRBV7-2 NA TGTGCCAGCAGCCCCCCTTCGCGCAATGAGCAGTTCTTC CASSPPSRNEQFF
TRBJ1-5 NA TRBV30 TRBD1 TGTGCCTGGAGTCCCGCGAAGAGGGACAGGGAAGGTCAGCCCCAGCATTTT CAWSPAKRDREGQPQHF
TRBJ1-5 NA TRBV2 TRBD1 TGTGCCAGCAGAGGGGGTTTTTCAGGGGGCCATCAGCCCCAGCATTTT CASRGGFSGGHQPQHF
TRBJ2-7 NA TRBV29-1 TRBD1 TGCAGCGTCCTAACAGGGGGGTACGAGCAGTACTTC CSVLTGGYEQYF
TRBJ1-2 NA TRBV28 TRBD1 TGTGCCAGCAGGCAGGGGGCAGGTGGCTACACCTTC CASRQGAGGYTF
TRBJ1-5 NA TRBV28 NA TGTGCCAGCAGTTTATCGGGCAATCAGCCCCAGCATTTT CASSLSGNQPQHF
TRBJ2-7 once TRBV2 NA TGTGCCAGCAGTGCGAGCTCCTACGAGCAGTACTTC CASSASSYEQYF